This T cell receptor (beta chain) is from a study of cytomegalovirus exposure and HLA in healthy donors. Germline V gives CDR1 MNHEY, CDR2 SMNVEV (reference sequence). The CDR3 is 15 amino acids. The V and J ends lost 6 bases and 1 base, in that order; junction bases with no gene match: 7. This clone was recorded only once. The antigen is undetermined. Study-level points and caveats: TCR beta V- and J-gene trimming, according to a later analysis, was linked to a missense DCLRE1C variant. Among TCR sequences, most were rare, though some public TCRs appeared in many donors. Donors belonging to an Asian-associated ancestry cluster reportedly showed fewer N-insertions in productive TCRs than the approximately 670-donor mean, according to what a later analysis found.

This PCR relied on a set of 60 Vbeta primers and 13 Jbeta primers. Sequencing was performed with immunoSEQ multiplex PCR; in TCRdb, only in-frame clones are kept and a portion is missing. The sample includes more than 65,000 clones, around 82% of them seen just once. At sampling all donors were nominally healthy, likely with unrecorded immune exposures. The chain links TRBV27 to TRBJ2-7; 9 bases map to TRBD2. The sample consisted of PBMCs. This sequence originates from a man younger than 30 in good health and CMV-seronegative. The CDR3 loop reads CASRLRGGPSYEQYF. CDR3 DNA: TGTGCCAGCAGATTGCGGGGGGGCCCGTCCTACGAGCAGTACTTC.